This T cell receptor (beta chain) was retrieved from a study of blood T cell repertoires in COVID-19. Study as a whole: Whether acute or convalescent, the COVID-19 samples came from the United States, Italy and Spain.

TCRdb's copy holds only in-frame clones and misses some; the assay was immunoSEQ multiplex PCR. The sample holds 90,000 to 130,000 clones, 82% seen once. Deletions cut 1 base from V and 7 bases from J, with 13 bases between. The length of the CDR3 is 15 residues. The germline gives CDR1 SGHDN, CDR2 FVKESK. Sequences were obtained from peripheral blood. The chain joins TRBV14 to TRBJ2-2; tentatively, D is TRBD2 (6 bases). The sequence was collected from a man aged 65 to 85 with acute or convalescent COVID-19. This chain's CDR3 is CASSQGAGRSGELFF. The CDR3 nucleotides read TGTGCCAGCAGCCAAGGGGCGGGACGGAGCGGGGAGCTGTTTTTT.